The present T cell receptor (beta chain) was sequenced within a study of T cells after yellow fever vaccination. Via MiXCR, TCRdb re-called the 5' RACE reads, giving one row per CDR3 protein. The sample carries some 350,000 distinct CDR3 sequences, roughly 4.3% recorded once. This clonotype was detected ten times or more. The receptor was derived from a man aged 18-30 years who received the YFV17D yellow fever vaccine. The material sequenced was PBMCs, taken 5 days after the yellow fever booster vaccination.

CDR3 in DNA: TGTGCCAGCAGCTTATCCGGGACTACCAATGAGCAGTTCTTC. Its translation: CASSLSGTTNEQFF. V usage is TRBV7-9 and J usage is TRBJ2-1, with 7 positions matching TRBD2. The CDR3 length is 14 residues. Germline CDR1 is SEHNR and CDR2 is FQNEAQ (reference sequence). V was clipped by 2 bases and J by 6 bases; unmatched bases: 4.